Below, one TCR beta chain is given with its context. Its specificity is unknown. One end of the junction is discordant with germline, which a read error may explain. In the PCR, 60 Vbeta and 13 Jbeta primers were used. Profiled with immunoSEQ multiplex PCR; TCRdb holds only in-frame clones, not every one. Here the sample spans 150,000 or so clones, around three quarters being singletons. This sample stems from a study of cytomegalovirus exposure and HLA in healthy donors. Study overall: Samples from HLA-typed donors yielded about 85 million unique TCRs in an early data release.

General study results and limits: It has been reported that TCR beta sequences accurately predicted the HLA-A and HLA-B alleles of most subjects. For cytomegalovirus status, the classifier reportedly gave diagnoses with high specificity and sensitivity.

The CDR3 is 12 residues long. Germline CDR1 SEHNR, CDR2 FQNEAQ (reference sequence). This clonotype was sampled from a man aged 35-49 years in good health and CMV-seropositive. The chain recombines TRBV7-9 with TRBJ1-1; no reliable D call. Sequenced input: PBMCs. This CDR3 reads CSSSLGSSEAFF. The CDR3 nucleotides are TGTTCCAGCAGCTTGGGTAGCAGTGAAGCTTTCTTT.